A single sample gave rise to the 13 T cell receptor beta chains below, sequenced in a study of T cell responses to AZD1222 COVID-19 vaccine. The assay was immunoSEQ multiplex PCR, and TCRdb's table has in-frame clones only and misses some. Of 150,000 to 200,000 clones in the sample, 92% were seen once. The specimen was peripheral blood, collected 28 days after the second AZD1222 dose. The receptors come from an adult who received the AZD1222 COVID-19 vaccine.

V and J are TRBV27 and TRBJ1-5; D possibly corresponds to TRBD1 (5 bases). V was clipped by 5 bases and J by 7 bases, with 18 bases between them. The CDR3 covers 15 residues. CDR1 and CDR2 (germline): MNHEY, SMNVEV (reference sequence). CDR3 sequence reads: CASSPTMGWGQPQHF. For the CDR3, the DNA is TGTGCCAGCAGTCCTACTATGGGGTGGGGGCAGCCCCAGCATTTT.

The gene calls are TRBV7-9 and TRBJ2-7, with TRBD1 identical over 9 bases. J was trimmed by 5 bases and V by 3 bases; bases with no gene match: 11. This CDR3 is 16 amino acids long. Germline assignment: CDR1 SEHNR and CDR2 FQNEAQ (reference sequence). DNA of the CDR3: TGTGCCAGCAGCTTCCGAGCAGACAGGGGGAGAAACGAGCAGTACTTC. Encoded protein: CASSFRADRGRNEQYF.

Only one count was recorded for this clone. The rearrangement links TRBV3-1 (or the pseudogene TRBV3-2) to TRBJ1-3; 8 nucleotides agree with TRBD1. Germline V CDR1 and CDR2: LGHDT, YNNKEL (reference sequence). CDR3 size: 15 residues. Trimming took 4 bases from V and 2 from J; bases not matched to a gene: 4. DNA of the CDR3: TGTGCCAGCAGCCGCTTGACAGGGGCTGGAAACACCATATATTTT. This gives the protein CASSRLTGAGNTIYF.

This clone showed up just once. The chain employs TRBV5-1 and TRBJ1-5; maybe TRBD1 (6 bases). Germline assignment: CDR1 SGHRS and CDR2 YFSETQ. The CDR3 contains 16 residues. V shed 4 bases and J shed 4 bases, with 18 bases lying between them. The CDR3 sequence: CASSPGVGGGNQPQHF. The CDR3 DNA follows: TGCGCCAGCAGCCCCGGAGTGGGGGGCGGAAATCAGCCCCAGCATTTT.

This clone was seen a handful of times. The gene calls are TRBV4-3 and TRBJ2-7; D might be TRBD1 (5 bases). Germline lookup yields CDR1 LGHNA and CDR2 YSLEER. V was cut by 3 bases and J by 4 bases, with 16 bases left in between. This CDR3 has 15 residues. CDR3 in amino acids: CASSQGLDTPYEQYF. As DNA, the CDR3 is TGCGCCAGCAGCCAGGGATTGGACACTCCTTACGAGCAGTACTTC.

The chain has TRBV30 and TRBJ1-2, with D perhaps matching TRBD1 (5 bases). Trimming took off 8 bases at V and 2 bases at J, with 12 bases between the two ends. This CDR3 spans 12 amino acids. Per the germline V gene, CDR1 is GTSNPN and CDR2 is SVGIG (reference sequence). CDR3 DNA: TGTGCCAGCGGGGAGGGGAACTATGGCTACACCTTC. Translation: CASGEGNYGYTF.

V is TRBV7-9 and J is TRBJ1-1; a weak D match, TRBD1 (5 bases). Deletions cut 5 bases from V and 0 bases from J, with 22 bases between. Germline assignment: CDR1 SEHNR and CDR2 FQNEAQ (reference sequence). The CDR3 sequence is 18 residues long. CDR3 nucleotide sequence: TGTGCCAGCAGCAGTGGGGCGTGGGGGATTAAGATGAACACTGAAGCTTTCTTT. This codes for CASSSGAWGIKMNTEAFF.

The J gene is TRBJ1-4, the V gene TRBV5-4; D unresolved. Germline V gene sequence: CDR1 SGHNT, CDR2 YYREEE (reference sequence). V lost 1 base and J 8 bases, leaving 9 bases between the germline ends. The CDR3 covers 13 residues. DNA of the CDR3: TGTGCCAGCAGCTTGCACGATCGGGAAAAACTGTTTTTT. This codes for CASSLHDREKLFF.

The genes are TRBV5-6 and TRBJ1-1; D is ambiguous. The V end was cut by 0 bases, the J end by 5 bases, with 5 bases between. CDR3 length: 12 residues. CDR1 is SGHDT and CDR2 is YYEEEE in the germline V gene. The CDR3 here is CASSLGWTEAFF. The CDR3 nucleotides are TGTGCCAGCAGCTTGGGGTGGACTGAAGCTTTCTTT.

J is TRBJ1-5 and V is TRBV28, with 8 bases aligning to TRBD1. The germline gives CDR1 MDHEN, CDR2 SYDVKM. CDR3 length: 15 amino acids. Unmatched junction bases numbered 3, after V lost 5 bases and J lost 0 bases. CDR3: CASSEQGDSNQPQHF. The DNA of the CDR3 is TGTGCCAGCAGTGAACAGGGGGATAGCAATCAGCCCCAGCATTTT. Variable domain in full (rest from reference TRBV28 and TRBJ1-5): DVKVTQSSRYLVKRTGEKVFLECVQDMDHENMFWYRQDPGLGLRLIYFSYDVKMKEKGDIPEGYSVSREKKERFSLILESASTNQTSMYLCASSEQGDSNQPQHFGDGTRLSIL.

V and J are TRBV30 and TRBJ2-5; TRBD2 aligns across 9 bases. CDR3 length equals 14 residues. The ends lost 7 bases at V and 5 bases at J; junction bases unmatched: 11. The V gene's germline CDR1 is GTSNPN and CDR2 SVGIG (reference sequence). The CDR3: CAFNRASGAETQYF. In DNA form, the CDR3 reads TGTGCCTTCAACCGGGCTAGCGGGGCCGAGACCCAGTACTTC.

CDR3 sequence reads: CASSLLGGSVTDTQYF. The CDR3 region has the DNA TGCGCCAGCAGCTTGCTCGGGGGTTCAGTGACAGATACGCAGTATTTT. J is TRBJ2-3 and V is TRBV5-1, with D possibly being TRBD2 (6 bases). Germline-derived CDR1 and CDR2 are SGHRS and YFSETQ. The length of the CDR3 is 16 residues. With 1 base removed from V and 3 bases from J, the gap between germline ends came to 15 bases. The full variable domain, its missing parts supplied by reference TRBV5-1 and TRBJ2-3, is KAGVTQTPRYLIKTRGQQVTLSCSPISGHRSVSWYQQTPGQGLQFLFEYFSETQRNKGNFPGRFSGRQFSNSRSEMNVSTLELGDSALYLCASSLLGGSVTDTQYFGPGTRLTVL.

V gene TRBV2 combines with J gene TRBJ1-2; tentatively, D is TRBD1 (5 bases). This CDR3 contains 13 residues. Germline-derived CDR1 and CDR2 are SNHLY and FYNNEI. Trimming took off 6 bases at V and 8 bases at J, with 16 bases between the two ends. The CDR3, as DNA: TGTGCCAGCAGGGCGGGGACGGTCGGGGGCTACACCTTC. It specifies CASRAGTVGGYTF. Supplemented by reference TRBV2 and TRBJ1-2, the full variable domain reads EPEVTQTPSHQVTQMGQEVILRCVPISNHLYFYWYRQILGQKVEFLVSFYNNEISEKSEIFDDQFSVERPDGSNFTLKIRSTKLEDSAMYFCASRAGTVGGYTFGSGTRLTVV.